The 23 T cell receptor beta chains in this list originate from one sample, sequenced in a study of blood T cells in healthy people across ages. Together with a sample-barcoded 5' primer, a J-beta primer mix was included in a second PCR lasting roughly 6 to 12 cycles. Each CDR3 protein gets one entry after TCRdb re-called the 5' RACE reads with MiXCR. The repertoire holds more than 700,000 distinct CDR3 sequences, with 35% to 50% as singletons. The specimen was blood. The receptors stem from an elderly man in good health.

The chain has TRBV15 and TRBJ2-1; D gene unclear. The DNA end is a closer match to TRBJ2-7, so the J assignment may be wrong. The CDR3 length is 13 residues. CDR1 and CDR2 from the germline V gene are LNHNV and YYDKDF (reference sequence). CDR3 loop: CATSRDVDNEQYF. In DNA form, the CDR3 reads TGTGCCACCAGCAGAGACGTCGACAATGAGCAGTACTTC.

The CDR3 DNA reads as TGTGCCAGCAGCGTAGCTACAGGATCCCTACACAATGAGCAGTTCTTC. It is translated as CASSVATGSLHNEQFF. The chain employs TRBV9 and TRBJ2-1; the D gene is possibly TRBD1 (5 bases). The V and J ends lost 0 bases and 5 bases respectively, with 15 bases between them. CDR1 and CDR2 (germline): SGDLS, YYNGEE. This CDR3 has 16 residues.

The V and J genes are TRBV25-1 and TRBJ1-6; 8 nucleotides agree with TRBD1. V trimming: 4 bases; J trimming: 6 bases; junction bases outside the gene matches: 5. The germline CDR1 and CDR2 sequences are MGHDK and SYGVNS. This CDR3 is built from 15 residues. Here the CDR3 reads CASSADRDPNSPLHF. The CDR3 nucleotides read TGTGCCAGCAGTGCGGACAGGGACCCTAATTCACCCCTCCACTTT.

A remark on this clonotype: The junction differs from germline at one of its ends, possibly a read error. The rearrangement uses TRBV20-1 and TRBJ2-7, with D perhaps assigned TRBD1 or TRBD2 (6 bases each). This CDR3 has 14 amino acids. Germline CDR1 DFQATT, CDR2 SNEGSKA (reference sequence). This CDR3 reads CSARDRQGRNERYF. As DNA, the CDR3 is TGCAGTGCTAGAGATCGTCAGGGGAGGAACGAGCGGTACTTC.

The V gene is TRBV20-1, the J gene TRBJ2-7; 7 bases are shared with TRBD1. V dropped 4 bases and J dropped 6; count of bases not matched to a gene: 9. In germline, CDR1 is DFQATT, CDR2 SNEGSKA (reference sequence). The length of the CDR3 is 13 residues. The CDR3, as DNA: TGCAGTGCTATAAGCAGGGGGTGGGGCGAGCAGTACTTC. It specifies CSAISRGWGEQYF.

This clonotype has a handful of counts. The V call is TRBV29-1, the J call TRBJ2-1; D is undetermined. TRBJ2-7 matches the DNA end more closely, so the J call is doubtful. The CDR3 spans 10 residues. Germline CDR1 and CDR2: SQVTM and ANQGSEA. The CDR3 loop is CSVAHNEQYF. CDR3 nucleotide sequence: TGCAGCGTGGCACACAATGAGCAGTACTTC.

The rearrangement links TRBV5-1 to TRBJ2-7; D gene unclear. Germline CDR1 and CDR2: SGHRS and YFSETQ. The V end lost 0 bases, the J end lost 0 bases, and 10 bases lay between the germline ends. The CDR3 is 15 amino acids. CDR3 nucleotides: TGCGCCAGCAGCTTGGGTATAGGTAGCTCCTACGAGCAGTACTTC. Translated, it gives CASSLGIGSSYEQYF.

The rearrangement joins TRBV28 to TRBJ1-5; possible D gene TRBD1, 5 bases. The CDR3 consists of 16 residues. Germline V CDR1 and CDR2: MDHEN, SYDVKM. V was cut by 5 bases and J by 0 bases, with 14 bases left in between. The CDR3 sequence is CASSLPTVTSNQPQHF. CDR3 nucleotide sequence: TGTGCCAGCAGTCTACCGACAGTTACTAGCAATCAGCCCCAGCATTTT.

In this sample, this clonotype turned up a few times. DNA for the CDR3: TGTGCCAGCAGCTTTAGCGGGAGAAGGGGGAGCTACGAGCAGTACTTC. It codes for CASSFSGRRGSYEQYF. The rearrangement joins TRBV7-2 to TRBJ2-5; the match to TRBD2 covers 9 bases. The DNA end is a closer match to TRBJ2-7, so the J assignment may be wrong. Germline CDR1 and CDR2: SGHTA and FQGNSA. This CDR3 is 16 amino acids long.

This clonotype has a handful of counts. Here the CDR3 DNA reads TGTGCCAGCAGTCCAACAGGGGCCTACGAGCAGTACTTC. This translates into CASSPTGAYEQYF. The J gene is TRBJ2-7, the V gene TRBV27; 7 bases line up with TRBD1. CDR3 length: 13 amino acids. In germline, CDR1 is MNHEY, CDR2 SMNVEV (reference sequence). With 5 bases clipped from V and 2 bases from J, the junction kept 3 bases outside the gene matches.

As for this clonotype: Possible read error: a much larger clone is one base away. The chain combines TRBV6-1 with TRBJ2-1, with D possibly being TRBD1 or TRBD2 (5 bases each). Germline V gene data show CDR1 as MNHNS and CDR2 as SASEGT. V lost 3 bases, J lost 13 bases, and 13 bases lay in between. The CDR3 covers 12 residues. In DNA, the CDR3 is TGTGCCAGCAGTGAGGGGGAAGAGACCCAGTTCTTC. Protein: CASSEGEETQFF.

This clonotype has a single count. V usage is TRBV7-2 and J usage is TRBJ2-2; D gene ambiguous. The CDR3 is 12 residues long. Between the trimmed V and J ends, which lost 2 bases and 8 bases, there was a span of 6 bases. Germline CDR1 is SGHTA and CDR2 is FQGNSA. CDR3 loop: CASSLRLGELFF. CDR3 bases: TGTGCCAGCAGCTTAAGGCTGGGGGAGCTGTTTTTT. Based on the CDR3 plus reference TRBV7-2 and TRBJ2-2, the full variable domain is GAGVSQSPSNKVTEKGKDVELRCDPISGHTALYWYRQSLGQGLEFLIYFQGNSAPDKSGLPSDRFSAERTGGSVSTLTIQRTQQEDSAVYLCASSLRLGELFFGEGSRLTVL.

The J gene is TRBJ1-2, the V gene TRBV29-1, with 9 positions matching TRBD1. Germline CDR1 SQVTM, CDR2 ANQGSEA. CDR3 length equals 12 residues. V gave up 6 bases and J gave up 7 bases; unmatched junction bases: 6. CDR3 bases: TGCAGCGTGGGGACAGGGATGAGTGGCTACACCTTC. This encodes CSVGTGMSGYTF.

This clonotype was detected only a few times. This chain connects TRBV4-2 to TRBJ2-3; either TRBD1 or TRBD2 may supply D (6 bases each). Germline CDR1 LGHNA, CDR2 YNFKEQ. V lost 1 base and J 2 bases, leaving 13 bases between the germline ends. The CDR3 runs to 16 residues. This chain's CDR3 is CASSQGGDTSTDTQYF. The CDR3, as DNA: TGTGCCAGCAGCCAAGGCGGGGACACCTCCACAGATACGCAGTATTTT.

The rearrangement uses TRBV6-6 and TRBJ1-5; the match to TRBD1 covers 9 bases. CDR1 MNHNY and CDR2 SVGAGI come from the germline V gene (reference sequence). The CDR3 runs to 14 residues. After removal of 6 bases from V and 10 bases from J, the junction contained 10 bases not matched to a gene. CDR3 coding DNA: TGTGCCAGCAGCCATAGACAGGGGGAACAACCCCAGCATTTT. Residues: CASSHRQGEQPQHF.

To note about this clonotype: A read error may produce the germline difference seen at one junction end. V and J are TRBV11-3 and TRBJ2-5, with TRBD2 identical over 13 bases. CDR1 is SGHNT, CDR2 YENEEA, per germline. The CDR3 has 17 residues. The CDR3 spells CASSRRGTSGTQEAQYF. Here the CDR3 DNA reads TGTGCCAGCAGCAGACGCGGGACTAGCGGGACCCAAGAGGCCCAGTACTTC.

The sample holds a few counts of this clonotype. V is TRBV5-1 and J is TRBJ2-3; unclear D gene. This CDR3 is built from 13 residues. Looked up from germline, CDR1 is SGHRS and CDR2 is YFSETQ. V was pared by 4 bases and J by 14 bases, with 20 bases between. The CDR3 protein is CASSTSEPWSGYF. CDR3 DNA: TGCGCCAGCAGCACCTCGGAGCCATGGTCCGGGTATTTT.

This clonotype was found once. The chain recombines TRBV7-9 with TRBJ2-1; D might be TRBD1 (6 bases). Germline assignment: CDR1 SEHNR and CDR2 FQNEAQ (reference sequence). Trimming removed 5 bases from V and 12 bases from J, with 26 bases in between. The CDR3 extends over 16 amino acids. The CDR3 loop reads CASSGRGGRLRFVQFF. The CDR3 coding sequence is TGTGCCAGCAGCGGTCGTGGGGGCCGGCTCCGATTCGTGCAGTTCTTC.

This clonotype has just a few counts. V gene TRBV30 combines with J gene TRBJ2-3; D is uncertain. Germline loops: CDR1 GTSNPN, CDR2 SVGIG (reference sequence). V was shortened by 0 bases and J by 8 bases, with 15 bases between the two germline ends. The CDR3 runs 14 residues. The CDR3 coding sequence is TGTGCCTGGAGTGTACTGGAGTTGGGGTCTACGCAGTATTTT. This gives the protein CAWSVLELGSTQYF. The full variable domain, with the rest looked up from reference TRBV30 and TRBJ2-3, is SQTIHQWPATLVQPVGSPLSLECTVEGTSNPNLYWYRQAAGRGLQLLFYSVGIGQISSEVPQNLSASRPQDRQFILSSKKLLLSDSGFYLCAWSVLELGSTQYFGPGTRLTVL.

This rearrangement joins TRBV14 to TRBJ2-1; the match to TRBD2 covers 12 bases. This CDR3 is built from 15 residues. The junction had 6 bases not matched to a gene; V was cut back by 2 bases and J by 10 bases. Germline lookup yields CDR1 SGHDN and CDR2 FVKESK. CDR3 residues: CASSQRGLAGYEQFF. CDR3 nucleotides: TGTGCCAGCAGCCAAAGGGGACTAGCGGGCTACGAGCAGTTCTTC. The variable domain in full, completed from reference TRBV14 and TRBJ2-1, reads EAGVTQFPSHSVIEKGQTVTLRCDPISGHDNLYWYRRVMGKEIKFLLHFVKESKQDESGMPNNRFLAERTGGTYSTLKVQPAELEDSGVYFCASSQRGLAGYEQFFGPGTRLTVL.

In its sample, this clonotype was seen once. The chain employs TRBV20-1 and TRBJ1-2; D might be TRBD1 (6 bases). With 1 base removed from V and 2 bases from J, the gap between germline ends came to 26 bases. The CDR3 runs to 19 residues. Germline CDR1 is DFQATT and CDR2 is SNEGSKA (reference sequence). The CDR3 nucleotides read TGCAGTGCTAGAGTCTCTCCCTCGACCCGCCAGGGGAGAAACTATGGCTACACCTTC. Translating gives CSARVSPSTRQGRNYGYTF.

This clonotype showed up many times. The chain is built from TRBV20-1 and TRBJ2-7; 8 nucleotides agree with TRBD2. Per germline, CDR1 DFQATT and CDR2 SNEGSKA (reference sequence). CDR3 length equals 15 residues. V shed 5 bases and J 5 bases; nucleotides not matched to a gene: 14. CDR3 DNA: TGCAGTGCTCCCGGTTGGAGCGGGAGTCGAGACGAGCAGTACTTC. It is translated as CSAPGWSGSRDEQYF.

This clonotype was observed a handful of times. This sequence joins TRBV9 and TRBJ2-5; 9 bases agree with TRBD1. Germline assignment: CDR1 SGDLS and CDR2 YYNGEE. V gave up 0 bases and J gave up 1 base; unmatched junction bases: 4. The CDR3 totals 16 residues. This chain's CDR3 is CASSVGRDRAQETQYF. CDR3 nucleotides: TGTGCCAGCAGCGTAGGACGGGACAGGGCCCAAGAGACCCAGTACTTC.